This paragraph reports one TCR beta chain. Germline loops: CDR1 SGHTA, CDR2 FQGTGA. V shed 5 bases, J shed 3 bases, and the junction held 4 bases outside the gene matches. This CDR3 region has 15 residues. The data derive from a study of patients and donors after allogeneic stem cell transplantation. TCRdb passed the RT-PCR reads through MiXCR, listing each CDR3 protein once. Here the sample spans 200,000 to 250,000 distinct CDR3 sequences, roughly 15% being singletons. The TCR comes from a human donor who was either an allogeneic HSCT recipient or a stem cell or donor lymphocyte infusion donor (not recorded which). It is not recorded whose cells these are; they may come from a transplant donor. V gene TRBV7-3 combines with J gene TRBJ2-7; 13 bases align to TRBD2. The sequenced sample was blood, either unsorted or a sorted T cell fraction (not recorded which). The DNA of the CDR3 is TGTGCCAGCAGCCCCGGGACTAGCGGGAACTACGAGCAGTACTTC. Translating gives CASSPGTSGNYEQYF. Looking up the rest from reference TRBV7-3 and TRBJ2-7 gives the full variable domain: GAGVSQTPSNKVTEKGKYVELRCDPISGHTALYWYRQSLGQGPEFLIYFQGTGAADDSGLPNDRFFAVRPEGSVSTLKIQRTERGDSAVYLCASSPGTSGNYEQYFGPGTRLTVT.